A single sample is the source of the 28 T cell receptor beta chains below, sequenced in a study of T cell responses to AZD1222 COVID-19 vaccine. This table comes from immunoSEQ multiplex PCR, and its TCRdb copy is limited to in-frame clones, with some not included. The profile covers some 100,000 clones, with about 90% appearing a single time and about 4.6% taken by the ten largest. The sample consisted of peripheral blood, taken 28 days after the second AZD1222 dose. The receptors derive from an adult who received the AZD1222 COVID-19 vaccine.

This chain joins TRBV3-1 (or the pseudogene TRBV3-2) and TRBJ2-2, with 7 bases lining up with TRBD1. Germline lookup yields CDR1 LGHDT and CDR2 YNNKEL (reference sequence). The V segment lost 6 bases and the J segment 4 bases; nucleotides outside the gene matches: 14. The length of the CDR3 is 17 residues. CDR3 sequence reads: CASRPTPGTAFTGELFF. CDR3 sequence (DNA): TGTGCCAGCAGACCTACCCCCGGGACAGCATTCACCGGGGAGCTGTTTTTT.

The rearrangement links TRBV12-3 or TRBV12-4 to TRBJ1-6; D gene unclear. The CDR3 runs to 13 residues. Trimming stripped 5 bases from V and 10 bases from J, with 12 bases between. The CDR3 sequence: CASSGEWSSPLHF. CDR3 nucleotides: TGTGCCAGCAGTGGGGAGTGGAGCTCACCCCTCCACTTT.

This clone showed up just a few times. This chain links TRBV19 with TRBJ2-3; D is perhaps TRBD1 or TRBD2 (6 bases each). V shed 6 bases and J shed 3 bases, with 16 bases lying between them. CDR3 size: 15 residues. The V gene's germline CDR1 is LNHDA and CDR2 SQIVND (reference sequence). The CDR3 sequence is CASRRGGPGTDTQYF. The CDR3 DNA follows: TGTGCCAGTAGAAGAGGGGGGCCCGGGACAGATACGCAGTATTTT. Combining the CDR3 with reference TRBV19 and TRBJ2-3 gives the whole variable domain DGGITQSPKYLFRKEGQNVTLSCEQNLNHDAMYWYRQDPGQGLRLIYYSQIVNDFQKGDIAEGYSVSREKKESFPLTVTSAQKNPTAFYLCASRRGGPGTDTQYFGPGTRLTVL.

The rearrangement joins TRBV6-1 to TRBJ1-5; D gene unclear. Germline CDR1 reads MNHNS; CDR2 reads SASEGT. This CDR3 is built from 14 residues. V gave up 2 bases and J gave up 6 bases, with 11 bases separating them. CDR3 in DNA: TGTGCCAGCAGTGAACTCGTGGGGATTCAGCCCCAGCATTTT. It encodes CASSELVGIQPQHF.

As concerns this clone: This CDR3 fails to terminate in the conserved phenylalanine or tryptophan, so it likely reflects a read error. No DNA is shown, since the ends of the CDR3 on it are uncertain; the CDR3 is the one TCRdb lists. The J gene is TRBJ1-1, the V gene TRBV6-5. Both ends counted, the CDR3 spans 13 residues. Germline V gene lookup returns CDR1 MNHEY and CDR2 SVGAGI. The CDR3 sequence: CASTEGDWAPEHI.

The V and J genes are TRBV18 and TRBJ2-7; D call uncertain. V was shortened by 5 bases and J by 4 bases, with 12 bases between the two germline ends. CDR1 and CDR2 from the germline V gene are KGHSH and LQKENI. The CDR3 sequence is 13 residues long. The DNA of the CDR3 is TGTGCCAGCTCATACGACGGGCTATACGAGCAGTACTTC. As protein: CASSYDGLYEQYF.

The genes are TRBV6-5 and TRBJ1-1; a weak D match, TRBD1 (5 bases). The germline V and J ends were trimmed by 5 bases and 0 bases, with 13 bases remaining between them. CDR1 is MNHEY and CDR2 is SVGAGI in the germline V gene. The CDR3 consists of 15 residues. CDR3 DNA: TGTGCCAGCAGTCCTCTTGGGGCGGTGAACACTGAAGCTTTCTTT. Protein product: CASSPLGAVNTEAFF.

The chain employs TRBV19 and TRBJ2-3, with D hard to call. Trimming shortened V by 2 bases and J by 2 bases, and 14 bases separated the two germline ends. There are 16 residues in the CDR3. Germline V gene data show CDR1 as LNHDA and CDR2 as SQIVND (reference sequence). As DNA, the CDR3 is TGTGCCAGTAGTATAAGGCCCGGGTCCACCACAGATACGCAGTATTTT. This codes for CASSIRPGSTTDTQYF.

The gene calls are TRBV5-1 and TRBJ2-7; D uncertain. The V gene lost 0 bases and the J gene lost 3 bases, with 22 bases spanning the gap. This CDR3 has 18 residues. Per germline, CDR1 SGHRS and CDR2 YFSETQ. This chain's CDR3 is CASSLASGSLGSGYEQYF. The CDR3 region has the DNA TGCGCCAGCAGCTTGGCCAGTGGTTCGTTAGGATCTGGCTACGAGCAGTACTTC.

In its sample, this clone was seen once. The chain combines TRBV23-1 with TRBJ1-4; D gene uncertain. TRBV23-1 is classed as an ORF, of uncertain function. The CDR3 runs 14 residues. The CDR3 region has the DNA TGCGGAGGCAGGCGCCCCCGAGGTAATGAAAAACTGTTTTTT. It encodes CGGRRPRGNEKLFF.

The CDR3 region is CASSLIQGGYGYTF. CDR3 bases: TGTGCCAGCAGCTTGATCCAGGGGGGGTATGGCTACACCTTC. V and J are TRBV5-8 and TRBJ1-2; TRBD1 aligns across 7 bases. CDR3 length: 14 amino acids. CDR1 SGHTS and CDR2 YDEGEE come from the germline V gene. The ends lost 1 base at V and 5 bases at J; junction bases unmatched: 5.

This chain connects TRBV2 to TRBJ2-3, with D uncertain. Between the trimmed V and J ends, which lost 10 bases and 0 bases, there was a span of 20 bases. Looked up from germline, CDR1 is SNHLY and CDR2 is FYNNEI. The CDR3 extends over 16 amino acids. DNA for the CDR3: TGTGCCAACAAAATACTTCCCCCCCTGAGCACAGATACGCAGTATTTT. It is translated as CANKILPPLSTDTQYF.

This clone came up once. This sequence joins TRBV18 and TRBJ1-4, with 10 bases that match TRBD1. This CDR3 has 16 residues. The ends lost 6 bases at V and 8 bases at J; junction bases unmatched: 12. The V gene's germline CDR1 is KGHSH and CDR2 LQKENI. In nucleotides, the CDR3 is TGTGCCAGCTCCCTCCAGAGGGACAGGGGTGGCGAAAAACTGTTTTTT. It is translated as CASSLQRDRGGEKLFF.

This chain joins TRBV13 and TRBJ1-2, with D uncertain. V was shortened by 5 bases and J by 2 bases, with 18 bases between the two germline ends. Germline V gene sequence: CDR1 PRHDT, CDR2 FYEKMQ (reference sequence). The CDR3 runs 16 residues. Here the CDR3 reads CASSVEVIGINYGYTF. CDR3 coding DNA: TGTGCCAGCAGCGTAGAGGTGATAGGGATAAACTATGGCTACACCTTC.

V usage is TRBV7-3 and J usage is TRBJ2-2; 11 nucleotides agree with TRBD2. This CDR3 region has 17 residues. With 2 bases clipped from V and 2 bases from J, the junction kept 4 bases outside the gene matches. Germline loops: CDR1 SGHTA, CDR2 FQGTGA. CDR3 protein: CASSLLAGGPNTGELFF. CDR3 in DNA: TGTGCCAGCAGCTTACTAGCGGGAGGACCTAACACCGGGGAGCTGTTTTTT.

This sequence joins TRBV19 and TRBJ1-5, with D uncertain. The CDR3 has 20 residues. Germline V gives CDR1 LNHDA, CDR2 SQIVND (reference sequence). The V and J ends lost 0 bases and 3 bases respectively, with 24 bases between them. CDR3 nucleotides: TGTGCCAGTAGTATAGATTGGGCGTTGGAGGATAGCTTCGACAATCAGCCCCAGCATTTT. This translates into CASSIDWALEDSFDNQPQHF.

The V call is TRBV6-2 or TRBV6-3, the J call TRBJ2-1; weak D call: TRBD1 (5 bases). V was pared by 2 bases and J by 6 bases, with 14 bases between. The CDR3 has 15 residues. The germline CDR1 and CDR2 sequences are MNHEY and SVGEGT. DNA of the CDR3: TGTGCCAGCAGTTACAGGGGCATAGGGATCAATGAGCAGTTCTTC. Its translation is CASSYRGIGINEQFF.

The chain couples TRBV5-3 to TRBJ2-2; 15 nucleotides align to TRBD2. TRBV5-3 is an ORF, and what it does is uncertain. The CDR3 is made up of 19 amino acids. V was pared by 3 bases and J by 0 bases, with 6 bases of the junction left unmatched. The CDR3 sequence: CARSSRTSGRDTNTGELFF. CDR3 DNA: TGTGCCAGAAGCTCCCGGACTAGCGGGAGGGATACGAACACCGGGGAGCTGTTTTTT.

This chain joins TRBV19 and TRBJ1-5; the D gene is possibly TRBD1 (5 bases). Germline CDR1 reads LNHDA; CDR2 reads SQIVND (reference sequence). V was shortened by 8 bases and J by 5 bases, with 13 bases between the two germline ends. The CDR3 consists of 13 residues. The CDR3 loop is CASHRDHYQPQHF. CDR3 DNA: TGTGCCAGTCACCGGGACCATTATCAGCCCCAGCATTTT.

The rearrangement links TRBV6-6 to TRBJ2-3, with 11 bases that match TRBD2. With V trimmed by 5 bases and J by 4 bases, 2 bases remained unmatched. This CDR3 has 14 amino acids. Germline assignment: CDR1 MNHNY and CDR2 SVGAGI (reference sequence). In DNA form, the CDR3 reads TGTGCCAGCAGTCAACTAGCGGGAGCAGATACGCAGTATTTT. Translated, it gives CASSQLAGADTQYF.

A single count supports this clone. This chain uses TRBV7-2 with TRBJ2-7; 7 positions agree with TRBD2. Germline V lookup: CDR1 SGHTA, CDR2 FQGNSA. V shed 0 bases and J 1 base; nucleotides not matched to a gene: 6. This CDR3 comprises 16 residues. CDR3 nucleotides: TGTGCCAGCAGCTTAGCCTGGCGGGGGAGGTCCTACGAGCAGTACTTC. Protein sequence: CASSLAWRGRSYEQYF.

DNA of the CDR3: TGTGCCTGGACCGGGACGGTTGTTTCTGAAGCTTTCTTT. Amino acid sequence: CAWTGTVVSEAFF. The V call is TRBV30, the J call TRBJ1-1, with a tentative D call TRBD1 (5 bases). Germline V gene sequence: CDR1 GTSNPN, CDR2 SVGIG (reference sequence). With 4 bases removed from V and 6 bases from J, the gap between germline ends came to 15 bases. The CDR3 extends over 13 amino acids. The whole variable domain, remainder taken from reference TRBV30 and TRBJ1-1, is SQTIHQWPATLVQPVGSPLSLECTVEGTSNPNLYWYRQAAGRGLQLLFYSVGIGQISSEVPQNLSASRPQDRQFILSSKKLLLSDSGFYLCAWTGTVVSEAFFGQGTRLTVV.

This sequence joins TRBV9 and TRBJ2-3, with 7 bases identical to TRBD2. J was trimmed by 1 base and V by 3 bases; bases with no gene match: 11. Germline CDR1 SGDLS, CDR2 YYNGEE. The CDR3 has 17 amino acids. The CDR3 region is CASSETPGGPGTDTQYF. The CDR3 nucleotides read TGTGCCAGCAGCGAAACCCCGGGGGGACCGGGCACAGATACGCAGTATTTT.

This CDR3 reads CASSLGGSLPTDTQYF. The CDR3, as DNA: TGTGCCAGCAGTTTGGGCGGGAGCCTACCCACAGATACGCAGTATTTT. The gene calls are TRBV28 and TRBJ2-3; 7 bases line up with TRBD2. Looked up from germline, CDR1 is MDHEN and CDR2 is SYDVKM. This CDR3 spans 16 amino acids. After removal of 3 bases from V and 2 bases from J, the junction contained 8 bases not matched to a gene.

J is TRBJ2-2 and V is TRBV5-6; 12 bases align to TRBD2. Trimming cost V 4 bases and J 2 bases; bases outside gene matches: 9. CDR1 and CDR2 (germline): SGHDT, YYEEEE. The CDR3 has 18 residues. The CDR3 DNA reads TGTGCCAGCAGCGACCCAAGACTAGCGGGGGACAACACCGGGGAGCTGTTTTTT. Its protein is CASSDPRLAGDNTGELFF.

This clone was seen only a few times. The rearrangement joins TRBV6-4 to TRBJ1-2; 9 bases are a match to TRBD1. The germline V gene encodes CDR1 MRHNA and CDR2 SNTAGT. V lost 3 bases to trimming and J lost 7 bases; unmatched junction nucleotides: 9. The length of the CDR3 is 15 residues. The CDR3 DNA reads TGTGCCAGCAGTGAACATCCCGACAGGGGGACTGGCTACACCTTC. Translated: CASSEHPDRGTGYTF.

V gene TRBV27 combines with J gene TRBJ2-2; 11 bases fit TRBD2. Germline values: CDR1 MNHEY, CDR2 SMNVEV (reference sequence). The CDR3 extends over 17 amino acids. The V and J ends lost 2 bases and 1 base, in that order; junction bases with no gene match: 3. Here the CDR3 reads CASSLLAGGGNTGELFF. DNA for the CDR3: TGTGCCAGCAGTTTACTAGCGGGAGGAGGGAACACCGGGGAGCTGTTTTTT.

V and J are TRBV14 and TRBJ2-7, with 7 bases aligning to TRBD1. The length of the CDR3 is 13 residues. V shed 3 bases and J 4 bases; nucleotides not matched to a gene: 3. The germline V gene encodes CDR1 SGHDN and CDR2 FVKESK. The CDR3 bases are TGTGCCAGCAGCCAGGGACAGTTTTACGAGCAGTACTTC. This encodes CASSQGQFYEQYF.